A single sample is the source of the 22 T cell receptor beta chains below, sequenced in a study of cytomegalovirus exposure and HLA in healthy donors. PCR was performed using 60 Vbeta and 13 Jbeta primers. TCRdb's table, derived via immunoSEQ multiplex PCR, lists solely in-frame clones and lacks some. Among 80,000 to 100,000 clones listed, roughly 71% were seen once. The sequenced sample consisted of PBMCs. These receptor sequences come from a woman under 30 in good health and CMV-seropositive.

This chain links TRBV7-2 with TRBJ2-1; D is unresolved. CDR3 size: 13 residues. The V gene lost 2 bases and the J gene lost 4 bases, with 6 bases spanning the gap. Germline V gene sequence: CDR1 SGHTA, CDR2 FQGNSA. Written as DNA, the CDR3 is TGTGCCAGCAGCTTAATCGGGTACAATGAGCAGTTCTTC. This encodes CASSLIGYNEQFF. The complete variable domain, with remaining parts taken from reference TRBV7-2 and TRBJ2-1, reads GAGVSQSPSNKVTEKGKDVELRCDPISGHTALYWYRQSLGQGLEFLIYFQGNSAPDKSGLPSDRFSAERTGGSVSTLTIQRTQQEDSAVYLCASSLIGYNEQFFGPGTRLTVL.

This clone was observed once. This chain connects TRBV6-1 to TRBJ1-2; D gene unclear. The CDR3 is 13 residues long. V dropped 2 bases and J dropped 5 bases, with 9 bases sitting between them. Germline assignment: CDR1 MNHNS and CDR2 SASEGT. The CDR3 DNA reads as TGTGCCAGCAGTGAAACCGGGTCGTATGGCTACACCTTC. It is translated as CASSETGSYGYTF.

V is TRBV28 and J is TRBJ1-4; the match to TRBD1 covers 7 bases. V trimming: 9 bases; J trimming: 4 bases; junction bases outside the gene matches: 2. The germline V gene has CDR1 MDHEN and CDR2 SYDVKM. CDR3 length: 12 residues. CDR3 nucleotide sequence: TGTGCCAGTACAGGGGTTAATGAAAAACTGTTTTTT. It translates to CASTGVNEKLFF.

A single count supports this clone. The rearrangement links TRBV9 to TRBJ2-1, with TRBD1 matching 9 bases. The CDR3 is 19 residues long. Per the germline V gene, CDR1 is SGDLS and CDR2 is YYNGEE. V was pared by 0 bases and J by 0 bases, with 10 bases of the junction left unmatched. The CDR3 protein is CASSVETGGLPSSYNEQFF. The CDR3 DNA is TGTGCCAGCAGCGTAGAAACAGGGGGCCTCCCCAGCTCCTACAATGAGCAGTTCTTC.

The gene calls are TRBV28 and TRBJ1-2; maybe TRBD1 (5 bases). Trimming removed 6 bases at V and 7 bases at J, with 18 bases between. This CDR3 spans 14 amino acids. CDR1 and CDR2 (germline): MDHEN, SYDVKM. CDR3 protein: CASSLRPGLGGYTF. The CDR3 DNA sequence: TGTGCCAGCAGCCTCCGGCCAGGGTTGGGTGGCTACACCTTC.

DNA of the CDR3: TGTGCCAGCAGTCCGGGACTCAATGGCAATGAGCAGTTCTTC. This gives the protein CASSPGLNGNEQFF. This chain connects TRBV9 to TRBJ2-1; the D gene is possibly TRBD2 (6 bases). Germline CDR1 reads SGDLS; CDR2 reads YYNGEE. This CDR3 has 14 amino acids. Trimming pared 5 bases from V and 6 bases from J, leaving 15 bases between.

The chain recombines TRBV10-3 with TRBJ2-1; TRBD2 might be the D (7 bases). The CDR3 is 15 amino acids. V gave up 11 bases and J gave up 7 bases, with 24 bases separating them. From germline, CDR1 is ENHRY and CDR2 SYGVKD. DNA for the CDR3: TGTGCCTCCCACGGGGACCGGGGGGCCTGGAATGAGCAGTTCTTC. This codes for CASHGDRGAWNEQFF.

V usage is TRBV6-9 and J usage is TRBJ2-3, with a possible D match to TRBD1 (5 bases). The CDR3 loop spans 16 amino acids. With 1 base removed from V and 4 bases from J, the gap between germline ends came to 15 bases. CDR1 MNHGY and CDR2 SVAAGI come from the germline V gene. In nucleotides, the CDR3 is TGTGCCAGCAGTTATTATAAGCAGGGATCTGCAGATACGCAGTATTTT. Translation: CASSYYKQGSADTQYF.

J is TRBJ1-2 and V is TRBV6-1; D call uncertain. CDR1 and CDR2 (germline): MNHNS, SASEGT. This CDR3 region has 12 residues. The germline V and J ends were trimmed by 6 bases and 8 bases, with 13 bases remaining between them. The CDR3 nucleotides read TGTGCCAGCAGAGGCCTAGTCCTGGGCTACACCTTC. Translation: CASRGLVLGYTF.

V and J are TRBV7-2 and TRBJ2-1; 7 nucleotides line up with TRBD2. Germline CDR1 and CDR2: SGHTA and FQGNSA. CDR3 size: 14 residues. After removal of 5 bases from V and 9 bases from J, the junction contained 10 bases not matched to a gene. The CDR3 reads CASSRIGGTGEQFF. For the CDR3, the DNA is TGTGCCAGCAGCCGTATCGGGGGGACGGGTGAGCAGTTCTTC.

This clone has only a few counts. This rearrangement joins TRBV9 to TRBJ2-5, with TRBD2 identical over 10 bases. The junction had 5 bases not matched to a gene; V was cut back by 2 bases and J by 1 base. Germline CDR1 is SGDLS and CDR2 is YYNGEE. This CDR3 spans 16 amino acids. CDR3 bases: TGTGCCAGCAGCGTGGGGGGACTAGCGTTCCAAGAGACCCAGTACTTC. Translated, it gives CASSVGGLAFQETQYF.

The rearrangement links TRBV7-9 to TRBJ1-3; D uncertain. V gave up 3 bases and J gave up 7 bases, with 22 bases separating them. There are 17 residues in the CDR3. Per the germline V gene, CDR1 is SEHNR and CDR2 is FQNEAQ (reference sequence). CDR3 nucleotide sequence: TGTGCCAGCAGCTTTACCCGGGGAGGGCGCGCGGTGAACACCATATATTTT. Its protein product is CASSFTRGGRAVNTIYF.

The chain employs TRBV7-2 and TRBJ1-4; D ambiguous. Germline V gene data show CDR1 as SGHTA and CDR2 as FQGNSA. The CDR3 length is 16 residues. Trimming took 5 bases from V and 4 from J, leaving 17 bases between them. CDR3 protein: CASSRTSGSNNEKLFF. CDR3 nucleotide sequence: TGTGCCAGCAGCCGGACTAGCGGGAGCAATAATGAAAAACTGTTTTTT.

As concerns this clone: The sample carries other DNA sequences with the same CDR3. V gene TRBV5-4 combines with J gene TRBJ1-1, with TRBD1 identical over 7 bases. The J segment lost 2 bases and the V segment lost 4 bases, leaving 5 bases of the junction unmatched. CDR3 length: 14 residues. Germline CDR1 is SGHNT and CDR2 is YYREEE (reference sequence). The CDR3, as DNA: TGTGCCAGCAGCCCTCGGACAGGTAACACTGAAGCTTTCTTT. Amino acid sequence: CASSPRTGNTEAFF.

The chain links TRBV7-2 to TRBJ1-1; 7 nucleotides match TRBD1. The germline CDR1 and CDR2 sequences are SGHTA and FQGNSA. V shed 1 base, J shed 4 bases, and the junction held 3 bases outside the gene matches. The CDR3 extends over 14 amino acids. CDR3 sequence (DNA): TGTGCCAGCAGCTTAGTAGGGGGCGGCACTGAAGCTTTCTTT. Protein: CASSLVGGGTEAFF.

This chain uses TRBV6-5 with TRBJ1-1, with TRBD1 matching over 8 bases. J lost 1 base, V lost 6 bases, and 7 bases had no gene match. The CDR3 is made up of 15 amino acids. The germline CDR1 and CDR2 sequences are MNHEY and SVGAGI. Written as DNA, the CDR3 is TGTGCCAGCAGATTAACAGGGGGGACGAACACTGAAGCTTTCTTT. Its translation is CASRLTGGTNTEAFF.

The chain is built from TRBV5-4 and TRBJ2-3; D gene unclear. CDR1 and CDR2 (germline): SGHNT, YYREEE (reference sequence). Deletions cut 1 base from V and 2 bases from J, with 14 bases between. This CDR3 region has 16 residues. CDR3 amino acids: CASSLLPGSNTDTQYF. CDR3 DNA: TGTGCCAGCAGCTTGCTCCCCGGGTCCAACACAGATACGCAGTATTTT.

This clone is a singleton in its sample. The chain couples TRBV29-1 to TRBJ2-3, with a weak D call TRBD1 (5 bases). The CDR3 totals 15 residues. The germline gives CDR1 SQVTM, CDR2 ANQGSEA. The V end lost 4 bases, the J end lost 1 base, and 15 bases lay between the germline ends. This chain's CDR3 is CSVVGTPTGTDTQYF. For the CDR3, the DNA is TGCAGCGTTGTGGGCACCCCGACAGGCACAGATACGCAGTATTTT.

This clone was seen only a few times. The J gene is TRBJ2-5, the V gene TRBV5-4, with D perhaps matching TRBD2 (7 bases). The germline V gene encodes CDR1 SGHNT and CDR2 YYREEE (reference sequence). The CDR3 consists of 14 residues. Between the trimmed V and J ends, which lost 2 bases and 7 bases, there was a span of 15 bases. The DNA of the CDR3 is TGTGCCAGCAGCTTCTCGGGGGGCGGGGGGACCCAGTACTTC. Translating gives CASSFSGGGGTQYF.

The chain recombines TRBV5-1 with TRBJ1-1, with D possibly being TRBD1 (5 bases). Trimming left V 1 base short and J 0 bases short, with 10 bases between. The CDR3 totals 15 residues. CDR1 SGHRS and CDR2 YFSETQ come from the germline V gene. The DNA for the CDR3 is TGCGCCAGCAGCTTGATCCAGGGAATGAACACTGAAGCTTTCTTT. This codes for CASSLIQGMNTEAFF.

The J gene is TRBJ1-4, the V gene TRBV18; D not resolved. The CDR3 is made up of 12 amino acids. From germline, CDR1 is KGHSH and CDR2 LQKENI. V was trimmed by 1 base and J by 10 bases, leaving 7 bases between them. The chain's CDR3 is CASSPQELKLFF. The CDR3 coding sequence is TGTGCCAGCTCACCACAGGAGCTAAAACTGTTTTTT.

The chain recombines TRBV5-4 with TRBJ2-5; a weak D match, TRBD1 (6 bases). Germline V CDR1 and CDR2: SGHNT, YYREEE (reference sequence). V lost 3 bases and J 5 bases, leaving 14 bases between the germline ends. The CDR3 totals 14 residues. The CDR3 loop reads CASSSQGRDETQYF. CDR3 nucleotides: TGTGCCAGCAGCTCTCAGGGGCGCGACGAGACCCAGTACTTC.